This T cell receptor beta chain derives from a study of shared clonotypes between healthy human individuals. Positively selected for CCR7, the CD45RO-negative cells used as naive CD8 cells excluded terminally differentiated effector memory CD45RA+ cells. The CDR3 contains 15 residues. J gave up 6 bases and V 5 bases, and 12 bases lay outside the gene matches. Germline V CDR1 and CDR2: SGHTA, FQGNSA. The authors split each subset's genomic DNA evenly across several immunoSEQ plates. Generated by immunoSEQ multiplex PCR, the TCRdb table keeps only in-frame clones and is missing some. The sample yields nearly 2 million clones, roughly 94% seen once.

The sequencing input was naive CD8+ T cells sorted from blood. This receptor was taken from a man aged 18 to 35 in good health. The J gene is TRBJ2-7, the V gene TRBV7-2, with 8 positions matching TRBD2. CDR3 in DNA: TGTGCCAGCAGCCTGTATCGAGCGGGAGTTCCCGAGCAGTACTTC. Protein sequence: CASSLYRAGVPEQYF.